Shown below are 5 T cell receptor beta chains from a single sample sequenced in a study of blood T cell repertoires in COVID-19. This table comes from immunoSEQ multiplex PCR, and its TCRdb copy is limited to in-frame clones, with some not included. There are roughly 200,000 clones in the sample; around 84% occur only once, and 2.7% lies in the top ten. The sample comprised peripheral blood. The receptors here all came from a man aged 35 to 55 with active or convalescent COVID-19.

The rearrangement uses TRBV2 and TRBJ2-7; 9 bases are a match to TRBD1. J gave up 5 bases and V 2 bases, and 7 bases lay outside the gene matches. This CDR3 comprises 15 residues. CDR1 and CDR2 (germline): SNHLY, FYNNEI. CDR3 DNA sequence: TGTGCCAGCAGTGAAACGCCGACAGGGGGAGACGAGCAGTACTTC. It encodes CASSETPTGGDEQYF.

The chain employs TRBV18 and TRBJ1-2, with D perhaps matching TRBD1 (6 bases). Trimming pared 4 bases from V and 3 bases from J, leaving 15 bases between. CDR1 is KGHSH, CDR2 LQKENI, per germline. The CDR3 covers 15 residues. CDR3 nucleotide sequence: TGTGCCAGCTCACTCCGCCGGGACATGGACTATGGCTACACCTTC. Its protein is CASSLRRDMDYGYTF.

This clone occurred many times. The CDR3 bases are TGTGCCAGCAGTCACCGGGACAGGGCTCTGGATGGCTACACCTTC. Translating gives CASSHRDRALDGYTF. This sequence joins TRBV28 and TRBJ1-2; 9 positions agree with TRBD1. The junction had 10 bases not matched to a gene; V was cut back by 5 bases and J by 6 bases. The CDR3 runs 15 residues. CDR1 and CDR2 (germline): MDHEN, SYDVKM.

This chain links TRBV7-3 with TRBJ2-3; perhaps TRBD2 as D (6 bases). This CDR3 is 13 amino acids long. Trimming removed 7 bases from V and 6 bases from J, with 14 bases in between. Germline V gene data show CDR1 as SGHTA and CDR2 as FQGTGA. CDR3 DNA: TGTGCCAGCACCTTCTCGGAGGGGGATACGCAGTATTTT. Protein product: CASTFSEGDTQYF.

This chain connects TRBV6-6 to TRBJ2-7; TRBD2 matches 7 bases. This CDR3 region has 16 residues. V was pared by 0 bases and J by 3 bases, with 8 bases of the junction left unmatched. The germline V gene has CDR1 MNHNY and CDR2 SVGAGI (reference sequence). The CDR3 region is CASSYSYGREDYEQYF. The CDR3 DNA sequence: TGTGCCAGCAGTTACTCCTACGGACGGGAGGACTACGAGCAGTACTTC.